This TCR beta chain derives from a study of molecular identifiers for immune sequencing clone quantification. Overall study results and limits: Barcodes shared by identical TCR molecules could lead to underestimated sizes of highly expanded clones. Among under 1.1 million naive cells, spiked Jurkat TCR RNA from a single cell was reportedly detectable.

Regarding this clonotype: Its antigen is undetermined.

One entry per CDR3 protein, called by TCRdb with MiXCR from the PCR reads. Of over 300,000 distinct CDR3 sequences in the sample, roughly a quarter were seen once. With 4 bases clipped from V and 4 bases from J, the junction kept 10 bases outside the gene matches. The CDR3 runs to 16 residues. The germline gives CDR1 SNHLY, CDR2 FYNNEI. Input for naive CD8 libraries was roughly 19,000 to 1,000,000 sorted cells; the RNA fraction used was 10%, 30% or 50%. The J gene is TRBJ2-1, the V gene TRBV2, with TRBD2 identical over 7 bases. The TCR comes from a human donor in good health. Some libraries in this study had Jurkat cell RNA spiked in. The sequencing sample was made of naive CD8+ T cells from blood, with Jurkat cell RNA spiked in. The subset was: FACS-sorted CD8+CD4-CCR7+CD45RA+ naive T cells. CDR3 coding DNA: TGTGCCAGCAGTGTGTTGGCGGGAGTTGCGTACAATGAGCAGTTCTTC. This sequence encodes CASSVLAGVAYNEQFF.